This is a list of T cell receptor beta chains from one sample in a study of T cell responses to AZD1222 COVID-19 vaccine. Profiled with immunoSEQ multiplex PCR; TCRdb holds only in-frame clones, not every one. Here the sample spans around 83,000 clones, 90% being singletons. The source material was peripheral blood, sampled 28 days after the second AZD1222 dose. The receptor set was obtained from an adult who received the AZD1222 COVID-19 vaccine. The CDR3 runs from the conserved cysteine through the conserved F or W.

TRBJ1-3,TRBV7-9,CASSGTGGNTIYF
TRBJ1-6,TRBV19,CASRGVRGSPLHF
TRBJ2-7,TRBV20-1,CSARDELSIPF
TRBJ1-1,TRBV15,CATSREIQGTEAFF
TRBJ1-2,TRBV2,CASSRQGANGYTF
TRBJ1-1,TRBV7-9,CASSITGGKNTEAFF
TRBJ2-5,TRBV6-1,CASSETSGGASKTQYF
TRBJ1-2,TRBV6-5,CASSVGVNYGYTF
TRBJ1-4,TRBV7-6,CASSLGQVLNEKLFF
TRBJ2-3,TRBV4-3,CASSLRLAGSPDTQYF
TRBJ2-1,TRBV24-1,CATSERQGLYNEQFF
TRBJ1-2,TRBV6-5,CASSYWDSYGYTF
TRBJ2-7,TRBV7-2,CASSLESRPYEQYF
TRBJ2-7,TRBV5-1,CASSFAGDLYEQYF
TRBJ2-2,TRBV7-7,CASSFQIAGGELFF
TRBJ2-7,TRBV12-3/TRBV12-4,CASSLDHEQYF
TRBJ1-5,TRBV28,CASSLEESNQPQHF
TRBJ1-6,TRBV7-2,CASSLFRTGSSYNSPLHF
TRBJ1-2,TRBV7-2,CASSLTDIYGYTF
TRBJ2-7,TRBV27,CASRLGQGAPEQYF
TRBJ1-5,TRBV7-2,CASSLGSPFNQPQHF
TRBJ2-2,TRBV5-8,CASSPTRRVGELFF
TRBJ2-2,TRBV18,CASSLNTGELFF
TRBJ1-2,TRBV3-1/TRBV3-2,CASSQDGWQSNYGYTF
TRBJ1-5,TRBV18,CASSLGQGMGSNQPQHF
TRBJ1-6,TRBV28,CASSFLLTNNSPLHF
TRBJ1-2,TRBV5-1,CASSSQGQDGYTF
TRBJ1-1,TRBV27,CASSLLSTGAKAFF
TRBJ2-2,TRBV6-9,CASNPTGELFF
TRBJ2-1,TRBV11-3,CASSPTSGTTYNEQFF
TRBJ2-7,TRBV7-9,CASSPVGPSYEQYF
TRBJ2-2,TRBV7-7,CASSLESGELFF
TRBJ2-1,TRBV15,CATSRDRGSSNEQFF
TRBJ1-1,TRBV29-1,CSVEIGARGYTEAFF
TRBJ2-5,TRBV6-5,CASSSTLAGGRETQYF
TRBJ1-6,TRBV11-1,CASSLRLSQNSPLHF
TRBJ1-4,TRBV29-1,CSVTWADKLFF
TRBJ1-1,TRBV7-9,CASSATEGRNTEAFF
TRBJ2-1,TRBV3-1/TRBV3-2,CASSQDLGTGSNEQFF
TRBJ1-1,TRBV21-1,CARPRDRGRRDTEAFF
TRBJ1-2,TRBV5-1,CASSLGDFNYGYTF
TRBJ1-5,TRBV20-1,CSEAPNQPQHF